This TCR beta chain was documented in a study of long-term antiretroviral therapy in people with HIV. Cryopreserved PBMC samples of roughly 0.85-10 million cells were used for DNA extraction. Study-level results: The range of CDR3 lengths in HIV repertoires proved narrower than that found in controls. Dominating the repertoire at all time points were the clones that expanded before ART.

Germline V CDR1 and CDR2: SNHLY, FYNNEI. The CDR3 is 16 amino acids. V lost 1 base to trimming and J lost 0 bases, with 9 bases between them. Investigators performed immunoSEQ version v3.0 at survey level. Libraries were prepared by immunoSEQ multiplex PCR; TCRdb keeps only in-frame clonotypes and omits some of them. The table has 25,000 to 40,000 clones, around nine tenths seen once. A note on this clone: Antigen: not known.

The sequence derives from a man aged 18-30 years with HIV. The chain uses TRBV2 and TRBJ2-2; possible D gene TRBD1, 6 bases. Sequencing used unsorted PBMCs, obtained 1.1 years after starting antiretroviral therapy. CDR3 in amino acids: CASSEVGATNTGELFF. DNA of the CDR3: TGTGCCAGCAGTGAAGTGGGGGCCACGAACACCGGGGAGCTGTTTTTT.